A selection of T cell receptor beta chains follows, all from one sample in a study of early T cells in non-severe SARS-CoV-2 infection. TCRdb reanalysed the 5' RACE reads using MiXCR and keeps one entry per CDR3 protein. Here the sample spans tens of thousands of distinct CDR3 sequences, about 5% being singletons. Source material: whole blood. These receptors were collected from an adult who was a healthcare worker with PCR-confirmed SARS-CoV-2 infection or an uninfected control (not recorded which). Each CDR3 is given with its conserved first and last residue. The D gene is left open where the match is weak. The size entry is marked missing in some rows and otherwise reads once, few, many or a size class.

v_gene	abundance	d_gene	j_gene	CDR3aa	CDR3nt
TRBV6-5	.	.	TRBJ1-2	CASTDIVRNYGYTF	TGTGCCAGCACCGACATCGTCCGTAACTATGGCTACACCTTC
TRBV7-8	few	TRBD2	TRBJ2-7	CASSPRRGGREQYF	TGTGCCAGCAGCCCCCGGAGGGGAGGGCGCGAGCAGTACTTC
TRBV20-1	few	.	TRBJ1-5	CSVSPGINQPQHF	TGCAGTGTGTCACCGGGTATCAATCAGCCCCAGCATTTT
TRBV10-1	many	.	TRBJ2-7	CASSDPQGPSYEQYF	TGCGCCAGCAGTGACCCCCAGGGGCCCTCCTACGAGCAGTACTTC
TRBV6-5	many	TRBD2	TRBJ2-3	CASSPSRTSRTQYF	TGTGCCAGCAGTCCCTCCCGGACTAGTCGGACGCAGTATTTT
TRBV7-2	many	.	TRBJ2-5	CASSSPTRNPPEETQYF	TGTGCCAGCAGCTCTCCGACTAGAAACCCTCCCGAAGAGACCCAGTACTTC
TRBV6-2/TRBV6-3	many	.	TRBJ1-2	CASNDRLRYGYTF	TGTGCCAGCAACGACAGGTTACGCTATGGCTACACCTTC
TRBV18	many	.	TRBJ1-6	CASSVRGTGNSPLHF	TGTGCCAGCTCCGTTAGAGGGACGGGAAATTCACCCCTCCACTTT
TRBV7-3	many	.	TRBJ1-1	CASSLEVSTEAFF	TGTGCCAGCAGCTTAGAGGTCAGCACTGAAGCTTTCTTT
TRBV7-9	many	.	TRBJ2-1	CASSSQGKGEQFF	TGTGCCAGCAGCTCTCAAGGGAAGGGTGAGCAGTTCTTC
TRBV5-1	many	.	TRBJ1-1	CASSLADGTEAFF	TGCGCCAGCAGCTTGGCCGATGGCACTGAAGCTTTCTTT
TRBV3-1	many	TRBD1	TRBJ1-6	CASSRTGPESPLHF	TGTGCCAGCAGCCGGACAGGGCCCGAATCACCCCTCCACTTT
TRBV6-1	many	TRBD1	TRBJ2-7	CASSVAGTGAREQYF	TGTGCCAGCAGTGTCGCCGGGACAGGGGCTAGGGAGCAGTACTTC
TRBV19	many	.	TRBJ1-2	CASSMLGYGYTF	TGTGCCAGTAGTATGCTGGGCTATGGCTACACCTTC
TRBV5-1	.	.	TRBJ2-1	CASSLASSLKDNEQFF	TGCGCCAGCAGCTTGGCCTCCTCTCTTAAGGACAATGAGCAGTTCTTC
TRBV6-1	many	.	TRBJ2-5	CASTFSLETQYF	TGTGCCAGCACTTTTTCCCTGGAGACCCAGTACTTC
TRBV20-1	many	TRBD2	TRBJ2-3	CSANTLAGGLADTQYF	TGCAGTGCAAATACCCTAGCGGGGGGGTTAGCAGATACGCAGTATTTT
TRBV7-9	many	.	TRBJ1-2	CASSLADYGYTF	TGTGCCAGCAGCTTGGCAGACTATGGCTACACCTTC
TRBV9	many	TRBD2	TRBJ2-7	CASSKVAGGPSYEQYF	TGTGCCAGCAGCAAAGTGGCGGGAGGGCCCTCCTACGAGCAGTACTTC
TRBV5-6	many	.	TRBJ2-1	CASSSPRPGYNEQFF	TGTGCCAGCAGCTCCCCCCGCCCCGGCTACAATGAGCAGTTCTTC
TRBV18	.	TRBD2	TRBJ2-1	CASSPPGGRASNEQFF	TGTGCCAGCTCACCACCGGGCGGGAGGGCCTCCAATGAGCAGTTCTTC
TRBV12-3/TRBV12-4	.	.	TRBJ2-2	CASSRAGELFF	TGTGCCAGCAGCCGTGCCGGGGAGCTGTTTTTT
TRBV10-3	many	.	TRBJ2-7	CAISESMTRSSYEQYF	TGTGCCATCAGTGAGTCGATGACTAGAAGCTCCTACGAGCAGTACTTC
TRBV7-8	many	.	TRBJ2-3	CASSLAITSLRTDTQYF	TGTGCCAGCAGCCTCGCAATAACTAGCTTGCGCACAGATACGCAGTATTTT
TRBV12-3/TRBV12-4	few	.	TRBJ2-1	CASSLGPSYNEQFF	TGTGCCAGCAGTTTGGGCCCCTCCTACAATGAGCAGTTCTTC
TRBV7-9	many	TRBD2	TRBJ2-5	CASTPRSSGDHQETQYF	TGTGCCAGCACCCCGAGGAGTAGCGGGGATCACCAAGAGACCCAGTACTTC
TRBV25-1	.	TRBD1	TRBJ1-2	CASSPTGGSYGYTF	TGTGCCAGCAGCCCGACAGGGGGTTCCTATGGCTACACCTTC
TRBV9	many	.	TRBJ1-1	CASSVGVLGNTEAFF	TGTGCCAGCAGCGTAGGTGTCCTGGGAAACACTGAAGCTTTCTTT
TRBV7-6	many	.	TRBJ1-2	CASSLYRGREPYTF	TGTGCCAGCAGCTTATATCGCGGCCGGGAGCCCTACACCTTC
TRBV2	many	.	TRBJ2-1	CASSDSLLYNEQFF	TGTGCCAGCAGTGACTCACTACTCTACAATGAGCAGTTCTTC
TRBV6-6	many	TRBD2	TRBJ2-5	CASSPGLAEIQETQYF	TGTGCCAGCAGCCCAGGACTAGCGGAAATCCAAGAGACCCAGTACTTC
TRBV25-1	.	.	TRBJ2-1	CASSVGHPYNEQFF	TGTGCCAGCAGTGTCGGACACCCCTACAATGAGCAGTTCTTC
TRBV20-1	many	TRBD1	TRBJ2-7	CSARTGDEQYF	TGCAGTGCTCGCACAGGGGACGAGCAGTACTTC
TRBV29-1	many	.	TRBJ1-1	CSVEDPGANTEAFF	TGCAGCGTTGAAGATCCGGGGGCTAACACTGAAGCTTTCTTT
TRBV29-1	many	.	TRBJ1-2	CSVVSVGQGKVDGYTF	TGCAGCGTTGTGTCGGTTGGGCAGGGGAAAGTGGATGGCTACACCTTC
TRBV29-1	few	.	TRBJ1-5	CSVGGADLNQPQHF	TGCAGCGTCGGGGGAGCGGATCTCAATCAGCCCCAGCATTTT
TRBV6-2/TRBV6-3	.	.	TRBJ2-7	CASSYVRRVLSEQYF	TGTGCCAGCAGTTATGTCCGCAGGGTGCTTTCCGAGCAGTACTTC
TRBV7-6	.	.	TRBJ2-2	CVTRGTGELFF	TGTGTCACACGAGGGACCGGGGAGCTGTTTTTT
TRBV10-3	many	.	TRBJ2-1	CAISVGNEQFF	TGTGCCATCAGTGTGGGGAATGAGCAGTTCTTC
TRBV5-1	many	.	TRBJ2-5	CASSVVAVLSPKDF	TGCGCCAGCAGCGTGGTCGCGGTTCTCTCTCCTAAGGACTTC
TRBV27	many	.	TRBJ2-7	CASSVGWVNF	TGTGCCAGCAGTGTAGGGTGGGTGAACTTC
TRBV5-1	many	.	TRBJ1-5	CASSLGEISNQPQHF	TGCGCCAGCAGCTTAGGGGAGATCAGCAATCAGCCCCAGCATTTT
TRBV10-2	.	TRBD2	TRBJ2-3	CASRGEASGRIADTQYF	TGCGCCAGCAGGGGAGAGGCTAGCGGGAGGATTGCAGATACGCAGTATTTT
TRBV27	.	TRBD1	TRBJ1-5	CASRTGVGNQPQHF	TGTGCCAGCAGGACAGGGGTTGGCAATCAGCCCCAGCATTTT
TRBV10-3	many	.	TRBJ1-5	CAISDGSSNQPQHF	TGTGCCATCTCAGACGGTTCTAGCAATCAGCCCCAGCATTTT
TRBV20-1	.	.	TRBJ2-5	CSALKGGLSLETQYF	TGCAGTGCTTTGAAGGGGGGTTTAAGCTTAGAGACCCAGTACTTC
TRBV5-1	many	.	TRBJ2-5	CASSRGTAGQETQYF	TGCGCCAGCAGCCGTGGGACCGCCGGACAAGAGACCCAGTACTTC
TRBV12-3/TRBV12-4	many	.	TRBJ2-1	CASSFGGYYNEQFF	TGTGCCAGCAGTTTCGGGGGATACTACAATGAGCAGTTCTTC
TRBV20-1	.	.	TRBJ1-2	CSARPTVAYGYTF	TGCAGTGCCAGACCGACGGTCGCCTATGGCTACACCTTC
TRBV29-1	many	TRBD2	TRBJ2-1	CSVPGLAGWDEQFF	TGCAGCGTCCCCGGCCTAGCGGGTTGGGATGAGCAGTTCTTC
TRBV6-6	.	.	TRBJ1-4	CASSPLGEKLFF	TGTGCCAGCAGTCCCCTCGGTGAAAAACTGTTTTTT
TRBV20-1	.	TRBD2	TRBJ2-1	CSAMREGNNEQFF	TGCAGTGCTATGCGGGAGGGAAACAATGAGCAGTTCTTC
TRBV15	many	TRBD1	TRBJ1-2	CATSTYPPGQGAEGYTF	TGTGCCACCAGCACCTATCCACCGGGACAGGGGGCTGAAGGCTACACCTTC
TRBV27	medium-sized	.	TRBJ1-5	CASSLGVYSNQPQHF	TGTGCCAGCAGTTTGGGGGTTTATAGCAATCAGCCCCAGCATTTT
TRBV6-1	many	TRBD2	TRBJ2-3	CASSLPSGRADTQYF	TGTGCCAGCAGTCTGCCTAGCGGGAGGGCCGATACGCAGTATTTT
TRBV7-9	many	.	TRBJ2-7	CASSLGETEQYF	TGTGCCAGCAGCCTAGGAGAGACCGAGCAGTACTTC